Below are 17 T cell receptor beta chains sequenced from a single sample in a study of cytomegalovirus exposure and HLA in healthy donors. The PCR was carried out with 60 Vbeta primers and 13 Jbeta primers. TCRdb keeps only in-frame clones here, not all; method: immunoSEQ multiplex PCR. This repertoire includes more than 40,000 clones. Sequencing was performed on PBMCs. All receptors come from a woman in her forties in good health and CMV-seronegative.

The rearrangement links TRBV5-1 to TRBJ1-1, with D unclear. CDR1 is SGHRS and CDR2 is YFSETQ in the germline V gene. Deletions cut 6 bases from V and 1 base from J, with 10 bases between. The CDR3 length is 13 residues. The CDR3 protein is CASKDEGNTEAFF. The CDR3, as DNA: TGCGCCAGCAAAGACGAGGGGAACACTGAAGCTTTCTTT.

The V and J genes are TRBV5-1 and TRBJ2-7; D perhaps matches TRBD2 (7 bases). Germline assignment: CDR1 SGHRS and CDR2 YFSETQ. This CDR3 has 15 residues. Trimming shortened V by 0 bases and J by 6 bases, and 16 bases separated the two germline ends. This chain's CDR3 is CASSLGDYRGGEQYF. CDR3 DNA sequence: TGCGCCAGCAGCTTGGGGGACTATCGAGGGGGCGAGCAGTACTTC.

The chain employs TRBV4-1 and TRBJ2-3; no clear D. Between the trimmed V and J ends, which lost 1 base and 0 bases, there was a span of 8 bases. The CDR3 loop spans 15 amino acids. Germline V gene lookup returns CDR1 MGHRA and CDR2 YSYEKL. The CDR3 nucleotides read TGCGCCAGCAGCCAAGGAGCCTACAGCACAGATACGCAGTATTTT. It codes for CASSQGAYSTDTQYF.

V is TRBV27 and J is TRBJ2-3; 8 bases align to TRBD1. V lost 6 bases, J lost 6 bases, and 14 bases stayed unmatched. CDR3 length equals 16 residues. CDR1 and CDR2 (germline): MNHEY, SMNVEV (reference sequence). CDR3 sequence: CASSLGQGIFRDTQYF. The CDR3 DNA is TGTGCCAGCAGCCTTGGACAGGGAATTTTTAGGGATACGCAGTATTTT.

The gene calls are TRBV6-5 and TRBJ2-7, with 9 bases identical to TRBD1. Germline assignment: CDR1 MNHEY and CDR2 SVGAGI. The CDR3 length is 14 residues. Unmatched junction bases numbered 8, after V lost 5 bases and J lost 6 bases. Here the CDR3 DNA reads TGTGCCAGCAGTCTTCCGGGACAGGGTTCCGAGCAGTACTTC. It yields the protein CASSLPGQGSEQYF.

This chain joins TRBV19 and TRBJ2-5; unclear D gene. The CDR3 is 14 amino acids. Germline V gives CDR1 LNHDA, CDR2 SQIVND (reference sequence). Deletions cut 2 bases from V and 3 bases from J, with 10 bases between. Here the CDR3 DNA reads TGTGCCAGTAGTATAAATCGACTTGAAGAGACCCAGTACTTC. Translation gives CASSINRLEETQYF.

This chain joins TRBV6-6 and TRBJ1-2, with D perhaps matching TRBD1 (5 bases). The CDR3 covers 15 residues. Trimming took off 2 bases at V and 5 bases at J, with 15 bases between the two ends. Germline CDR1 is MNHNY and CDR2 is SVGAGI (reference sequence). CDR3 region: CASSYLRQGDYGYTF. The CDR3 DNA reads TGTGCCAGCAGTTACCTCCGGCAGGGCGATTATGGCTACACCTTC.

The chain couples TRBV6-6 to TRBJ2-1; weak D call: TRBD1 (5 bases). The CDR3 loop spans 14 amino acids. Germline V CDR1 and CDR2: MNHNY, SVGAGI (reference sequence). Deletions cut 7 bases from V and 1 base from J, with 11 bases between. CDR3 region: CASTSTDSYNEQFF. DNA for the CDR3: TGTGCCAGCACCTCGACAGATTCCTACAATGAGCAGTTCTTC.

This chain joins TRBV30 and TRBJ2-5; TRBD1 is a possible D gene (6 bases). Germline V gene data show CDR1 as GTSNPN and CDR2 as SVGIG (reference sequence). CDR3 size: 13 residues. V lost 3 bases and J lost 1, with 9 bases in between. CDR3 sequence (DNA): TGTGCCTGGAGGGGGACATTCCAAGAGACCCAGTACTTC. Translating it yields CAWRGTFQETQYF.

This chain joins TRBV7-9 and TRBJ1-1; TRBD1 aligns across 8 bases. Trimming at V came to 4 bases and at J to 1 base, leaving 8 bases not matched to a gene. This CDR3 is built from 16 residues. Germline assignment: CDR1 SEHNR and CDR2 FQNEAQ (reference sequence). The CDR3 DNA is TGTGCCAGCAGCTCCGAATTTGGACAGGGGAACACTGAAGCTTTCTTT. Translated: CASSSEFGQGNTEAFF.

The V and J genes are TRBV6-6 and TRBJ2-1, with D maybe TRBD2 (5 bases). In germline, CDR1 is MNHNY, CDR2 SVGAGI (reference sequence). The CDR3 runs to 14 residues. V was shortened by 2 bases and J by 9 bases, with 14 bases between the two germline ends. CDR3 DNA: TGTGCCAGCAGTTACGAGGGAGCCGAAAGTGAGCAGTTCTTC. Protein product: CASSYEGAESEQFF.

The V gene is TRBV28, the J gene TRBJ1-2; TRBD1 is a possible D gene (5 bases). Germline loops: CDR1 MDHEN, CDR2 SYDVKM. V lost 6 bases to trimming and J lost 0 bases, with 17 bases between them. The CDR3 runs 16 residues. CDR3 in DNA: TGTGCCAGCAGCCCTCCCATGGGGCAGCCTAACTATGGCTACACCTTC. It is translated as CASSPPMGQPNYGYTF.

J is TRBJ2-7 and V is TRBV5-6; 10 positions agree with TRBD2. Germline V gene sequence: CDR1 SGHDT, CDR2 YYEEEE. V lost 0 bases to trimming and J lost 5 bases; unmatched junction nucleotides: 5. This CDR3 has 15 residues. In nucleotides, the CDR3 is TGTGCCAGCAGCTTGGCTAGCGGGAGCTTCCACGAGCAGTACTTC. The encoded protein is CASSLASGSFHEQYF.

The genes are TRBV18 and TRBJ1-4; TRBD1 agrees at 8 bases. Looked up from germline, CDR1 is KGHSH and CDR2 is LQKENI. V dropped 1 base and J dropped 4; count of bases not matched to a gene: 2. This CDR3 has 15 amino acids. The CDR3 DNA reads TGTGCCAGCTCACCACTGGGACAGGTTAATGAAAAACTGTTTTTT. Protein: CASSPLGQVNEKLFF.

The chain employs TRBV9 and TRBJ2-3; D perhaps matches TRBD2 (6 bases). The CDR3 is 14 residues long. V was clipped by 3 bases and J by 3 bases, with 11 bases between them. The germline gives CDR1 SGDLS, CDR2 YYNGEE. CDR3 in amino acids: CASSGSGGTDTQYF. CDR3 nucleotide sequence: TGTGCCAGCAGCGGAAGTGGGGGGACAGATACGCAGTATTTT.

The chain links TRBV5-4 to TRBJ1-2, with TRBD1 matching over 9 bases. The CDR3 consists of 13 residues. Losses at the gene ends were 4 bases for V and 4 bases for J; bases not matched to a gene: 2. Germline V CDR1 and CDR2: SGHNT, YYREEE (reference sequence). CDR3 loop: CASSGQGIYGYTF. CDR3 nucleotide sequence: TGTGCCAGCAGCGGACAGGGGATCTATGGCTACACCTTC.

This chain uses TRBV5-1 with TRBJ1-2; 9 nucleotides align to TRBD1. The V and J ends lost 5 bases and 1 base, in that order; junction bases with no gene match: 6. This CDR3 is 15 amino acids long. Germline CDR1 is SGHRS and CDR2 is YFSETQ. CDR3 DNA sequence: TGCGCCAGCAGAGCACCGGGACAGGGTAACTATGGCTACACCTTC. This sequence encodes CASRAPGQGNYGYTF.